Described below is a single T cell receptor (beta chain) sequence and its context. Its antigen is unidentified. Blood was sampled at baseline, cycle 4 day 1, and cycle 7 day 1. This table comes from immunoSEQ multiplex PCR, and its TCRdb copy is limited to in-frame clones, with some not included. The sample holds about 36,000 clones, less than 90% seen once. These data come from a study of OX40 agonist ivuxolimab in advanced cancers. Whole-study context: Hepatocellular carcinoma, melanoma, renal cell or head and neck cancer was diagnosed in the dose-escalation patients. At 82.7% male, the cohort had a mean age of around 56 years, ranging from about 23 to 79. Broader study findings: Antigen targets of the expanded peripheral T cells went undetermined.

Germline CDR1 and CDR2: MNHEY and SVGAGI. This CDR3 comprises 15 residues. V lost 6 bases, J lost 0 bases, and 15 bases lay in between. This TCR was recovered from an adult with an advanced solid tumor such as melanoma, head and neck, liver or kidney cancer. The rearrangement joins TRBV6-5 to TRBJ2-7, with D possibly being TRBD2 (5 bases). Source: CD4+ or CD8+ T cells sorted from blood, taken in a trial of the OX40 agonist ivuxolimab. CDR3 nucleotide sequence: TGTGCCAGCAGCCAGAGCGGACGCCACTCCTACGAGCAGTACTTC. Amino acid sequence: CASSQSGRHSYEQYF.